A single sample gave rise to the 9 T cell receptor beta chains below, sequenced in a study of T cell responses to AZD1222 COVID-19 vaccine. Method: immunoSEQ multiplex PCR; TCRdb's copy keeps in-frame clones and lacks some. The data show about 88,000 clones, with 75% to 95% seen just once and 5.4% held by the top ten. The sample consisted of peripheral blood, taken 28 days after the second AZD1222 dose. These receptors came from an adult who received the AZD1222 COVID-19 vaccine.

As for this clone: The junction and the germline gene differ at one end; a read error may be behind it. V and J are TRBV7-2 and TRBJ2-7; 11 positions agree with TRBD2. The V gene's germline CDR1 is SGHTA and CDR2 FQGNSA. The CDR3 has 15 residues. CDR3: CASSLAGGPYYEQYF. The DNA for the CDR3 is TGTGCCAGCAGCCTAGCGGGGGGACCCTACTACGAGCAGTACTTC.

In this sample, this clone turned up a few times. The DNA for the CDR3 is TGTGCCAGCAGCCAAGATCCTGGGCAGCGTAATTCACCCCTCCACTTT. It yields the protein CASSQDPGQRNSPLHF. The rearrangement uses TRBV3-1 (or the pseudogene TRBV3-2) and TRBJ1-6; D remains unclear. Trimming stripped 0 bases from V and 6 bases from J, with 12 bases between. The CDR3 is 16 residues long. Germline-derived CDR1 and CDR2 are LGHDT and YNNKEL (reference sequence).

The chain joins TRBV19 to TRBJ2-3; D not certain. Germline assignment: CDR1 LNHDA and CDR2 SQIVND (reference sequence). Deletions cut 6 bases from V and 3 bases from J, with 13 bases between. The CDR3 has 14 residues. CDR3 nucleotide sequence: TGTGCCAGTAGCCAACACAAAGGGACAGATACGCAGTATTTT. Translating gives CASSQHKGTDTQYF.

The chain is built from TRBV18 and TRBJ2-1, with TRBD1 as a possible D gene (6 bases). The CDR3 is 13 residues long. Deletions cut 3 bases from V and 7 bases from J, with 10 bases between. The V gene's germline CDR1 is KGHSH and CDR2 LQKENI. The DNA for the CDR3 is TGTGCCAGCTCACCGACAGGAGTTAATGAGCAGTTCTTC. Protein sequence: CASSPTGVNEQFF.

This chain connects TRBV10-3 to TRBJ1-1; the D gene is possibly TRBD1 (5 bases). The germline V gene has CDR1 ENHRY and CDR2 SYGVKD. The germline V and J ends were trimmed by 8 bases and 1 base, with 11 bases remaining between them. The CDR3 sequence is 13 residues long. The CDR3 region has the DNA TGTGCCATCCTGGGCGGGGGGAACACTGAAGCTTTCTTT. Amino acid sequence: CAILGGGNTEAFF.

J is TRBJ1-2 and V is TRBV10-3; no reliable D call. Trimming took off 6 bases at V and 5 bases at J, with 13 bases between the two ends. Germline CDR1 ENHRY, CDR2 SYGVKD. The length of the CDR3 is 13 residues. This CDR3 reads CAISPSGGYGYTF. The CDR3 nucleotides are TGTGCCATCAGCCCGTCCGGTGGATATGGCTACACCTTC.

This rearrangement joins TRBV5-1 to TRBJ2-2; D remains ambiguous. CDR1 and CDR2 from the germline V gene are SGHRS and YFSETQ. With 6 bases removed from V and 8 bases from J, the gap between germline ends came to 8 bases. This CDR3 spans 11 amino acids. DNA for the CDR3: TGCGCCAGCATGTTCAGGGGGGAGCTGTTTTTT. It yields the protein CASMFRGELFF.

The chain couples TRBV19 to TRBJ2-3; 7 positions agree with TRBD1. CDR3 length: 14 amino acids. Germline CDR1 reads LNHDA; CDR2 reads SQIVND (reference sequence). With 7 bases clipped from V and 2 bases from J, the junction kept 6 bases outside the gene matches. The CDR3 protein is CASNRGQSTDTQYF. The DNA of the CDR3 is TGTGCCAGTAATAGGGGACAGTCCACAGATACGCAGTATTTT.

The V and J genes are TRBV10-2 and TRBJ1-5, with D hard to call. Germline values: CDR1 WSHSY, CDR2 SAAADI. The CDR3 covers 12 residues. V was shortened by 3 bases and J by 13 bases, with 13 bases between the two germline ends. The CDR3 spells CASSESGVSQHF. DNA of the CDR3: TGCGCCAGCAGTGAATCAGGTGTATCACAGCATTTT.